This TCR beta chain was obtained from a study of T-cell reconstitution after alpha-beta-depleted transplantation in children (TCRdb year 2016). Broadly, across the study: The study quantitatively tracked T-cell immune reconstitution after TCRalphabeta/CD19-depleted allogeneic hematopoietic cell transplantation in children using TCR repertoire profiling.

Library preparation was by PCR. The sequencer listed for this sample is Illumina HiSeq 2500. Molecular barcoding was employed in the preparation of TCR libraries, with unique molecular identifiers being used to normalize TCRbeta repertoire quantification. The public reads were quality trimmed at Q25 with fastp and then assembled into clones with MiXCR by TCRdb, keeping productive beta chains. Identical CDR3 proteins give one entry, which carries the most common genes and DNA. In all, the sample holds just over 350,000 distinct CDR3 sequences, and about 14% of those were seen once. The biggest ten clones account for roughly 4.5% of the sample. The germline V gene (reference sequence) yields SGHKS for CDR1 and YYEKEE for CDR2. The CDR3 goes from the cysteine to the phenylalanine over 12 residues. The sequence is cut down to CDR3 DNA, 36 bases in frame from base 1. Relative to germline, V is 2 bases shorter and J is 2 bases shorter, with 3 bases between their ends.

This clonotype occurred a few times. Its antigen target is currently unknown. No much larger clone exists at a distance of one base, and base qualities are not known. The source is a human donor who donated a stem cell graft to a child with Fanconi anemia. The sample here was PBMCs, taken from the stem cell graft. In this chain, TRBV5-5 is recombined with TRBJ2-3; no confident D gene assignment can be made. The CDR3 reads as follows: CASSFDTDTQYF. The DNA sequence is TGTGCCAGCAGCTTTGACACAGATACGCAGTATTTT.